This T cell receptor (beta chain) emerged from a study of a mutant IDH1 vaccine in newly diagnosed glioma. Study-level background: Treated individuals were around 60% male and 37.5% female, averaging 40.4 years of age. Every participant had undergone radiotherapy, temozolomide, or both before, and most underwent both. Study observations and caveats: Pseudoprogression seemingly bore no relation to changes in top peripheral T cell clonotypes. A vaccine-induced immune response developed in about 93% of the patients.

Profiled with immunoSEQ multiplex PCR; TCRdb holds only in-frame clones, not every one. The table records 30,000 or so clones, approximately 90% of them present only once. Documented time point: baseline, week 1 (first vaccination visit). Sample treatment: pre-vaccination baseline after standard-of-care therapy. This clone was recorded a few times. Its specificity is not known. From germline, CDR1 is SGHTA and CDR2 FQGTGA. This CDR3 has 19 residues. The junction had 17 bases not matched to a gene; V was cut back by 5 bases and J by 4 bases. This TCR came from a middle-aged woman with glioma. This specimen consisted of PBMCs, obtained from a glioma patient treated with radiotherapy, temozolomide or both. The genes are TRBV7-3 and TRBJ2-1; 10 bases line up with TRBD2. The DNA for the CDR3 is TGTGCCAGCAGCACTATATCTAGCGGGAGACCTAAGAGATACAATGAGCAGTTCTTC. Translating gives CASSTISSGRPKRYNEQFF.